This T cell receptor beta chain was observed in a study of blood T cell repertoires in COVID-19. At the level of the study: Italy, Spain and the United States were the sources of the convalescent and acute COVID-19 samples. Sample material is recorded as cDNA or gDNA derived from T cells, B-cell-depleted T cells, or PBMCs.

This CDR3 comprises 15 residues. Germline-derived CDR1 and CDR2 are SGHTA and FQGNSA. The J segment lost 8 bases and the V segment lost 5 bases, leaving 10 bases of the junction unmatched. In the authors' methods: Using reference gene primer amplification, nucleated cell counts were estimated. Using immunoSEQ multiplex PCR, the repertoire was profiled, and TCRdb retains in-frame clones only, with some absent. That table gives V, J and clone size, and the DNA gave D and trimming. Of 250,000 to 350,000 clones listed, roughly 80% were seen once; the top ten hold around 4%. The specimen sequenced was peripheral blood. The chain uses TRBV7-2 and TRBJ1-4; 8 nucleotides match TRBD1. This TCR came from a woman aged 50 to 65 with active or convalescent COVID-19. The CDR3: CASSPLPHRGEKLFF. The CDR3 nucleotides are TGTGCCAGCAGCCCGCTACCCCACAGGGGGGAAAAACTGTTTTTT.